One and the same sample provided the 15 T cell receptor beta chains below, sequenced in a study of technical replicates of blood from several donors. Clones were read by immunoSEQ multiplex PCR, and TCRdb kept only the in-frame ones, dropping some. Seen here are 100,000 or so clones, around 96% observed once, and the top ten hold around 0.22%. The sample was T cells isolated from PBMCs. Receptor source: a human donor in good health.

The J gene is TRBJ1-1, the V gene TRBV29-1, with D hard to call. V shed 4 bases and J shed 2 bases, with 8 bases lying between them. CDR3 length: 12 residues. Per the germline V gene, CDR1 is SQVTM and CDR2 is ANQGSEA. DNA for the CDR3: TGCAGCGTTGTGGAGGGTAACACTGAAGCTTTCTTT. It encodes CSVVEGNTEAFF.

V and J are TRBV29-1 and TRBJ1-2; D is possibly TRBD1 (6 bases). The CDR3 contains 14 residues. V was trimmed by 3 bases and J by 0 bases, leaving 11 bases between them. Germline CDR1 is SQVTM and CDR2 is ANQGSEA. This chain's CDR3 is CSVEGWDTNYGYTF. For the CDR3, the DNA is TGCAGCGTTGAGGGGTGGGACACTAACTATGGCTACACCTTC.

This chain joins TRBV4-1 and TRBJ2-7, with D maybe TRBD1 (6 bases). Germline assignment: CDR1 MGHRA and CDR2 YSYEKL. Between the trimmed V and J ends, which lost 4 bases and 7 bases, there was a span of 20 bases. This CDR3 has 15 residues. For the CDR3, the DNA is TGCGCCAGCAGCCTAGAAGGGACACTCGCTAGGGAGCAGTACTTC. Protein sequence: CASSLEGTLAREQYF.

The rearrangement links TRBV5-5 to TRBJ1-5; D is possibly TRBD1 (6 bases). CDR1 SGHKS and CDR2 YYEKEE come from the germline V gene (reference sequence). V dropped 4 bases and J dropped 4 bases, with 18 bases sitting between them. The CDR3 has 16 residues. Here the CDR3 reads CASSANPGQPNQPQHF. The CDR3 DNA reads TGTGCCAGCAGCGCTAATCCGGGACAACCTAATCAGCCCCAGCATTTT.

The chain recombines TRBV7-9 with TRBJ1-2; D gene unclear. CDR1 and CDR2 from the germline V gene are SEHNR and FQNEAQ (reference sequence). Trimming stripped 2 bases from V and 0 bases from J, with 7 bases between. This CDR3 region has 14 residues. The CDR3 DNA sequence: TGTGCCAGCAGCTTAAATGAGCCTAACTATGGCTACACCTTC. Residues: CASSLNEPNYGYTF. Drawing the rest from reference TRBV7-9 and TRBJ1-2, the complete variable domain is DTGVSQNPRHKITKRGQNVTFRCDPISEHNRLYWYRQTLGQGPEFLTYFQNEAQLEKSRLLSDRFSAERPKGSFSTLEIQRTEQGDSAMYLCASSLNEPNYGYTFGSGTRLTVV.

The chain joins TRBV2 to TRBJ1-6; 7 bases map to TRBD1. Per germline, CDR1 SNHLY and CDR2 FYNNEI. CDR3 length: 12 residues. J gave up 11 bases and V 6 bases, and 4 bases lay outside the gene matches. Here the CDR3 DNA reads TGTGCCAGCAGACAGGGGCTGGCACCCCTCCACTTT. Translating it yields CASRQGLAPLHF.

The J gene is TRBJ1-2, the V gene TRBV11-2; no definite D call. The germline V gene has CDR1 SGHAT and CDR2 FQNNGV. V was shortened by 5 bases and J by 0 bases, with 10 bases between the two germline ends. The CDR3 is 14 residues long. CDR3 loop: CASSPMSPNYGYTF. As DNA, the CDR3 is TGTGCCAGCAGCCCCATGTCCCCTAACTATGGCTACACCTTC. Variable domain in full (rest from reference TRBV11-2 and TRBJ1-2): EAGVAQSPRYKIIEKRQSVAFWCNPISGHATLYWYQQILGQGPKLLIQFQNNGVVDDSQLPKDRFSAERLKGVDSTLKIQPAKLEDSAVYLCASSPMSPNYGYTFGSGTRLTVV.

The CDR3: CASSLKTSGVNEQFF. The DNA of the CDR3 is TGTGCCAGCAGTTTGAAGACTAGCGGGGTCAATGAGCAGTTCTTC. The rearrangement uses TRBV27 and TRBJ2-1; the match to TRBD2 covers 11 bases. The CDR3 runs 15 residues. J lost 6 bases, V lost 3 bases, and 4 bases had no gene match. Germline V lookup: CDR1 MNHEY, CDR2 SMNVEV (reference sequence).

The chain is built from TRBV28 and TRBJ1-4; 7 bases line up with TRBD1. The V and J ends lost 3 bases and 3 bases, in that order; junction bases with no gene match: 4. CDR3 length equals 15 residues. The germline CDR1 and CDR2 sequences are MDHEN and SYDVKM. This CDR3 reads CASSFHGTANEKLFF. CDR3 bases: TGTGCCAGCAGTTTTCACGGGACAGCTAATGAAAAACTGTTTTTT.

The chain links TRBV27 to TRBJ2-3, with 13 positions matching TRBD2. Per the germline V gene, CDR1 is MNHEY and CDR2 is SMNVEV (reference sequence). The CDR3 is made up of 17 amino acids. Germline trimming cut 7 bases from V and 6 bases from J; bases unmatched to any gene: 13. CDR3: CASTTTLAGGPGDTQYF. CDR3 DNA sequence: TGTGCCAGCACCACAACACTAGCGGGAGGGCCCGGGGATACGCAGTATTTT.

This sequence joins TRBV19 and TRBJ1-5; TRBD1 might be the D (6 bases). Trimming pared 6 bases from V and 6 bases from J, leaving 18 bases between. The CDR3 spans 15 residues. Germline V gives CDR1 LNHDA, CDR2 SQIVND (reference sequence). In nucleotides, the CDR3 is TGTGCCAGTAGCCCGACAGGCCTGAGTAGTCAGCCCCAGCATTTT. Amino acid sequence: CASSPTGLSSQPQHF.

The chain joins TRBV30 to TRBJ1-2; TRBD1 matches 7 bases. The J segment lost 5 bases and the V segment lost 2 bases, leaving 8 bases of the junction unmatched. The length of the CDR3 is 14 residues. CDR1 and CDR2 (germline): GTSNPN, SVGIG (reference sequence). The CDR3, as DNA: TGTGCCTGGAGTCCGCCGGGACAGAGGTATGGCTACACCTTC. It codes for CAWSPPGQRYGYTF. Looking up the rest from reference TRBV30 and TRBJ1-2 gives the full variable domain: SQTIHQWPATLVQPVGSPLSLECTVEGTSNPNLYWYRQAAGRGLQLLFYSVGIGQISSEVPQNLSASRPQDRQFILSSKKLLLSDSGFYLCAWSPPGQRYGYTFGSGTRLTVV.

The chain couples TRBV7-9 to TRBJ2-7, with 7 bases matching TRBD2. Germline V gene lookup returns CDR1 SEHNR and CDR2 FQNEAQ (reference sequence). The CDR3 sequence is 13 residues long. V lost 4 bases and J lost 7; bases outside the gene matches: 7. This CDR3 is CASSSGLVKEQYF. As DNA, the CDR3 is TGTGCCAGCAGCTCCGGACTAGTCAAGGAGCAGTACTTC.

The chain recombines TRBV28 with TRBJ2-7, with 10 bases matching TRBD1. CDR3 length equals 15 residues. Germline assignment: CDR1 MDHEN and CDR2 SYDVKM. Losses at the gene ends were 5 bases for V and 5 bases for J; bases not matched to a gene: 9. The CDR3 region is CASSPTGTGVNEQYF. In DNA form, the CDR3 reads TGTGCCAGCAGTCCAACCGGGACAGGGGTGAACGAGCAGTACTTC. Looking up the rest from reference TRBV28 and TRBJ2-7 gives the full variable domain: DVKVTQSSRYLVKRTGEKVFLECVQDMDHENMFWYRQDPGLGLRLIYFSYDVKMKEKGDIPEGYSVSREKKERFSLILESASTNQTSMYLCASSPTGTGVNEQYFGPGTRLTVT.

The chain joins TRBV5-4 to TRBJ1-2; possible D gene TRBD1, 5 bases. The CDR3 runs 17 residues. Looked up from germline, CDR1 is SGHNT and CDR2 is YYREEE (reference sequence). V lost 4 bases and J 2 bases, leaving 21 bases between the germline ends. The CDR3 nucleotides are TGTGCCAGCAGCCCCCGGGGGGAGGGCCAAACGAACTATGGCTACACCTTC. Encoded protein: CASSPRGEGQTNYGYTF.